The present entry profiles one TCR beta chain with its context. Its antigen is unknown. Germline V CDR1 and CDR2: MNHEY, SVGAGI. This CDR3 comprises 15 residues. Trimming took off 0 bases at V and 3 bases at J, with 8 bases between the two ends. Using immunoSEQ multiplex PCR, the repertoire was profiled, and TCRdb retains in-frame clones only, with some absent. The table shows about 110,000 clones, with 85% to 95% occurring only once. This sample is part of a study of graft-versus-host responses after intestinal transplantation. Looking at the study overall: After anti-thymocyte globulin induction, recipients took tacrolimus and steroids for approximately three years.

Study findings and constraints: Where graft-donor T cell macrochimerism was present, patients had high graft-versus-host to host-versus-graft clonal ratios in allografts. GvH clonotypes were identified within recipient marrow, with a subset emerging first in ileum or blood. Early after transplant, HvG declines were associated with peak levels of circulating GvH clones.

This TCR came from a human donor who was the organ donor for an intestinal transplant. The chain joins TRBV6-5 to TRBJ1-4; D not certain. Source: unstimulated CD8+ T cells sorted from spleen or lymph node cells, taken before transplant. CDR3 sequence reads: CASSYSPVSNEKLFF. CDR3 DNA: TGTGCCAGCAGTTACTCCCCAGTTTCTAATGAAAAACTGTTTTTT.